The present T cell receptor (beta chain) was sequenced within a study of T cell repertoires in cytomegalovirus infection (dated by TCRdb to the late 2010s). At the level of the whole study: Peptide stimulations targeted recently identified HLA-C-restricted CMV epitopes, whose presentation resists viral immunomodulation, together with well-studied HLA-B-restricted epitopes. Because public TCR beta signatures pointed to carriage of CMV infection together with the matching HLA type, the HLA type of each donor mattered for the analysis. Paper-wide results and their limitations: The ex vivo response was dominated by HLA-C-restricted CMV-specific TCR beta clonotypes, which also provided the single most frequent clonotype in two of eight donors. In both this cohort and an independent cohort of approximately 350 donors, the cumulative frequency of public TCR beta family members distinguished carriers of CMV infection plus the relevant HLA type.

The sample's treatment or condition label, in plain terms: in vitro stimulation with specific CMV peptide epitopes to enrich CMV-specific T cells. For this clonotype: No cognate antigen has been identified for it. No qualities accompany the bases; no much larger clone lies one base away.

Sequencing was performed on an Illumina HiSeq 1500. TCRdb's own reprocessing of the public reads used fastp at Q25 and MiXCR and kept productive beta chains. One record per CDR3 amino acid sequence lists the most common genes and DNA. The sample table lists about 570,000 distinct CDR3 sequences, 40% of them with a count of one. Of the sample, around 50% falls within the top ten clones. V is shortened by 5 bases, J by 5 bases, and the region joining them spans 19 bases. The germline V gene gives CDR1 as SGHTA and CDR2 as FQGNSA. The CDR3 has 15 amino acids, counting the end cysteine and phenylalanine. Only the CDR3 DNA is retained, 45 bases long and in frame from the first base.

Here the sequenced sample was cultured PBMCs, taken from culture after CMV antigen stimulation. This clonotype was sampled from a human donor in good health (CMV status not recorded). Some clones in this sample may be carry-over from other donors' samples. Recombination connected TRBV7-2 to TRBJ2-7; the D gene is perhaps TRBD1 or TRBD2, as each covers 7 bases. The DNA sequence is as follows: TGTGCCAGCAGCCCCAGGGGGGGTACCGTCAACGAGCAGTACTTC. Its translation reads: CASSPRGGTVNEQYF.